The entry that follows covers one T cell receptor (beta chain) sequence. The antigen is undetermined. The same CDR3 arises from other DNA sequences in this sample as well. Germline V gene sequence: CDR1 MNHEY, CDR2 SVGAGI. The ends were cut back, 5 bases at V and 3 bases at J, with 7 bases in the middle. The CDR3 consists of 12 residues. This sample was taken from a study of T cell responses to AZD1222 COVID-19 vaccine. Whole-study findings and limits: It was only after the peak T cell response that any repertoires were sampled. Among vaccine-associated CD4 TCRs, coverage spanned spike, with dominance at 160-218 and 743-854. The study reported that nearly half of spike-specific TCRs target unmutated variant regions.

TCRdb's copy holds only in-frame clones and misses some; the assay was immunoSEQ multiplex PCR. The sample includes around 150,000 clones, 94% of them seen just once. The V gene is TRBV6-5, the J gene TRBJ1-1, with D perhaps TRBD1 (6 bases). This sequence originates from an adult in good health. The sample here was peripheral blood, taken on day 0 of AZD1222 vaccination. The DNA of the CDR3 is TGTGCCAGCAGTCACAGGGACACTGAAGCTTTCTTT. As protein: CASSHRDTEAFF.